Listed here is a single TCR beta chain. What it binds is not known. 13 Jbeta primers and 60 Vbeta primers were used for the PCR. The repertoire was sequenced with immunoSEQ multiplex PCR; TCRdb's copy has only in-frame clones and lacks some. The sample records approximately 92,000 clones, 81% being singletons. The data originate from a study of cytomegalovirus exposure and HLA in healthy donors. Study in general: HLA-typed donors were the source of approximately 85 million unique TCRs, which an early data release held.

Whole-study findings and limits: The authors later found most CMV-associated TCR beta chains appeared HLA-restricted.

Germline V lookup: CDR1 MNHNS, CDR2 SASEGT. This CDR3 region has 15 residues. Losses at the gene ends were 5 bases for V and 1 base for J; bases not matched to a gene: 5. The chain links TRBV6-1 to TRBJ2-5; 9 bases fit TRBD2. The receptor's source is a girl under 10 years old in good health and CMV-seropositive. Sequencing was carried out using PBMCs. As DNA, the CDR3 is TGTGCCAGCAGTAACCTAGCGGGGTTCCAAGAGACCCAGTACTTC. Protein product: CASSNLAGFQETQYF.